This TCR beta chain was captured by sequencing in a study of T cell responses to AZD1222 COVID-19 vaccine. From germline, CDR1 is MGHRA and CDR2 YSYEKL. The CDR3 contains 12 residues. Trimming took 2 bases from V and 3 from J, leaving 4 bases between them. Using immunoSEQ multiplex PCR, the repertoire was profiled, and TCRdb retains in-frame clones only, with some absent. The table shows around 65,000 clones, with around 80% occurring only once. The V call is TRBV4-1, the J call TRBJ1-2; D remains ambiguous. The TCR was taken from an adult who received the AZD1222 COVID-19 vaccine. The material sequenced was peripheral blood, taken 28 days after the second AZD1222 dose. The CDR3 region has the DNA TGCGCCAGCAGCCAAAATGACTATGGCTACACCTTC. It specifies CASSQNDYGYTF.